Listed here are 13 T cell receptor beta chains from one sample, sequenced in a study of blood T cells in healthy people across ages. Combining a sample-barcoded 5' primer with a J-beta primer mix, a second PCR ran for roughly 7 to 12 cycles. One entry per CDR3 protein results from TCRdb running MiXCR on the 5' RACE reads. This sample has roughly 680,000 distinct CDR3 sequences, with around 52% found just once. The sample was blood. Receptor source: a woman older than 75 in good health.

This clonotype was detected ten times or more. The J gene is TRBJ2-7, the V gene TRBV5-1, with a tentative D call TRBD2 (5 bases). Germline-derived CDR1 and CDR2 are SGHRS and YFSETQ. This CDR3 comprises 11 residues. V dropped 5 bases and J dropped 5 bases, with 8 bases sitting between them. The CDR3 DNA sequence: TGCGCCAGCAGGGCAGCGGACGAGCAGTACTTC. Translation: CASRAADEQYF.

Turning to this clonotype: A much larger clonotype is one base distant, so this may be a read error. The rearrangement links TRBV25-1 to TRBJ1-2; D unclear. The CDR3 is made up of 14 amino acids. CDR1 is MGHDK and CDR2 is SYGVNS in the germline V gene. V was clipped by 3 bases and J by 4 bases, with 12 bases between them. CDR3 bases: TGTGCCAGCAGTGACACGGATCACCCCTATGGCTACACCTTC. It encodes CASSDTDHPYGYTF.

This clonotype has at least ten counts. The rearrangement uses TRBV20-1 and TRBJ2-3, with D perhaps matching TRBD2 (6 bases). Germline assignment: CDR1 DFQATT and CDR2 SNEGSKA (reference sequence). The CDR3 has 15 residues. V dropped 5 bases and J dropped 1 base, with 16 bases sitting between them. CDR3 nucleotides: TGCAGTGCTGGACGGGACTCCGGGCGCACAGATACGCAGTATTTT. It specifies CSAGRDSGRTDTQYF.

This clonotype has more than one count but fewer than ten. V gene TRBV7-6 combines with J gene TRBJ2-3; D is perhaps TRBD2 (6 bases). The CDR3 length is 16 residues. CDR1 is SGHVS, CDR2 FNYEAQ, per germline. V dropped 3 bases and J dropped 2 bases, with 15 bases sitting between them. CDR3 bases: TGTGCCAGCAGCTTCCTCGGGGCGGGGAACACAGATACGCAGTATTTT. This translates into CASSFLGAGNTDTQYF. The full variable domain, with the rest looked up from reference TRBV7-6 and TRBJ2-3, is GAGVSQSPRYKVTKRGQDVALRCDPISGHVSLYWYRQALGQGPEFLTYFNYEAQQDKSGLPNDRFSAERPEGSISTLTIQRTEQRDSAMYRCASSFLGAGNTDTQYFGPGTRLTVL.

Points on this clonotype: This may arise from a read error, as a much more abundant clone is one base away. The rearrangement joins TRBV5-1 to TRBJ2-1; D gene ambiguous. The CDR3 is 15 amino acids. The germline V gene has CDR1 SGHRS and CDR2 YFSETQ. The CDR3 nucleotides read TGCGCCAGCAGCTTGATCCGGAGCTCCCACAATGAGCAGTTCTTC. It yields the protein CASSLIRSSHNEQFF.

A few counts support this clonotype. The chain uses TRBV14 and TRBJ1-4, with D unresolved. Looked up from germline, CDR1 is SGHDN and CDR2 is FVKESK. The CDR3 consists of 15 residues. V was shortened by 4 bases and J by 5 bases, with 14 bases between the two germline ends. Written as DNA, the CDR3 is TGTGCCAGCAGCCTTTGGACCGAGCGGAATGAAAAACTGTTTTTT. Translated, it gives CASSLWTERNEKLFF. Using reference TRBV14 and TRBJ1-4 for the parts outside the CDR3, the full variable domain is EAGVTQFPSHSVIEKGQTVTLRCDPISGHDNLYWYRRVMGKEIKFLLHFVKESKQDESGMPNNRFLAERTGGTYSTLKVQPAELEDSGVYFCASSLWTERNEKLFFGSGTQLSVL.

The chain uses TRBV4-2 and TRBJ2-3, with 7 bases matching TRBD2. From germline, CDR1 is LGHNA and CDR2 YNFKEQ. Losses at the gene ends were 3 bases for V and 6 bases for J; bases not matched to a gene: 21. CDR3 length equals 19 residues. The CDR3 bases are TGTGCCAGCAGCCAGAGCCAAAGTAGGACGGGGGGAGTCATGGATACGCAGTATTTT. Translated, it gives CASSQSQSRTGGVMDTQYF.

The V and J genes are TRBV20-1 and TRBJ2-5; D may be TRBD2 (5 bases). Germline CDR1 is DFQATT and CDR2 is SNEGSKA (reference sequence). V lost 5 bases and J lost 0, with 10 bases in between. The length of the CDR3 is 13 residues. The CDR3 loop is CSASLGDQETQYF. Here the CDR3 DNA reads TGCAGTGCTTCGCTCGGGGACCAAGAGACCCAGTACTTC.

This clonotype was seen repeatedly, ten times or more. The rearrangement joins TRBV6-5 to TRBJ1-1, with 9 positions matching TRBD1. The CDR3 spans 14 residues. J gave up 1 base and V 6 bases, and 3 bases lay outside the gene matches. The germline gives CDR1 MNHEY, CDR2 SVGAGI. The CDR3 DNA is TGTGCCAGCAGCTGGACAGGGGAGAACACTGAAGCTTTCTTT. Its translation: CASSWTGENTEAFF.

The table lists this clonotype with many counts. The V gene is TRBV12-3 or TRBV12-4, the J gene TRBJ2-2; D uncertain. Trimming stripped 8 bases from V and 7 bases from J, with 14 bases between. The CDR3 is 13 amino acids. In nucleotides, the CDR3 is TGTGCCAGCGTCACCGTGGGCCGCGGGGAGCTGTTTTTT. Translated: CASVTVGRGELFF.

This clonotype was seen a few times. The V and J genes are TRBV9 and TRBJ2-7; 7 bases are a match to TRBD2. The CDR3 is 15 amino acids. V lost 4 bases and J lost 7; bases outside the gene matches: 14. Germline-derived CDR1 and CDR2 are SGDLS and YYNGEE. The CDR3 DNA follows: TGTGCCAGCAGCCATCTAGCGGACCCAGCGCATGAGCAGTACTTC. Protein product: CASSHLADPAHEQYF.

Many counts were recorded for this clonotype. The chain is built from TRBV20-1 and TRBJ2-5, with D unresolved. V lost 1 base to trimming and J lost 1 base, with 7 bases between them. Germline V gene sequence: CDR1 DFQATT, CDR2 SNEGSKA (reference sequence). The CDR3 sequence is 13 residues long. This CDR3 is CSARAPSQETQYF. For the CDR3, the DNA is TGCAGTGCTAGAGCCCCAAGCCAAGAGACCCAGTACTTC.

This clonotype was counted at least ten times. The chain joins TRBV28 to TRBJ2-7; D is possibly TRBD1 (6 bases). Germline values: CDR1 MDHEN, CDR2 SYDVKM. Deletions cut 6 bases from V and 4 bases from J, with 13 bases between. CDR3 size: 13 residues. CDR3 region: CASSLDRNYEQYF. The CDR3 region has the DNA TGTGCCAGCAGCCTGGACAGAAATTACGAGCAGTACTTC.